This T cell receptor beta chain was found in a study of cytomegalovirus exposure and HLA in healthy donors. General observations from the study: It was assumed in the presence/absence analyses that sequencing depth was roughly uniform across donors. Prior analysis indicated that the majority of TCR beta V segments exhibited productivity approximately 90% or approximately 30% of the time. Cytomegalovirus association was listed for roughly 160 TCR beta chains.

There are a few counts of this clone. What it binds is unknown. The CDR3 loop spans 13 amino acids. CDR1 is LNHNV and CDR2 is YYDKDF in the germline V gene (reference sequence). V shed 3 bases and J shed 1 base, with 5 bases lying between them. Researchers ran the PCR with 60 Vbeta and 13 Jbeta primers. The data were produced by immunoSEQ multiplex PCR, yet TCRdb's version contains in-frame clones alone and is incomplete. The sample lists around 100,000 clones, 70% to 80% occurring once. This clonotype was obtained from a woman under 30 in good health and CMV-seropositive. The sample comprised PBMCs. V and J are TRBV15 and TRBJ2-3, with unresolved D. In DNA, the CDR3 is TGTGCCACCAGCAGTAAGCGCACAGATACGCAGTATTTT. It encodes CATSSKRTDTQYF.